This is a list of T cell receptor beta chains from one sample in a study of blood T cells in healthy people across ages. TCRdb re-analysed the 5' RACE reads in MiXCR, keeping a single row per CDR3 protein. The sample consists of hundreds of thousands of distinct CDR3 sequences, about 29% of them appearing once. The same sample was also studied in work on T cells of mothers and their children.

Sample: blood. All receptors derive from a boy aged 2 to 9 in good health. The CDR3 runs from the conserved cysteine through the conserved F or W. Fields, in order: D gene, clone size, V gene, J gene, CDR3 protein, CDR3 DNA. D genes are given only for firm matches. Clone sizes are given selectively: once, few, many, or a class where the clone is expanded.

>TRBD2|.|TRBV6-5|TRBJ2-2
CASSYISGGAGELFF
TGTGCCAGCAGTTACATTTCTGGGGGGGCCGGGGAGCTGTTTTTT
>.|.|TRBV20-1|TRBJ2-7
CSAPRTDHSYEQYF
TGCAGTGCTCCGAGGACAGATCATTCCTACGAGCAGTACTTC
>TRBD2|once|TRBV7-3|TRBJ2-3
CASSLTSGGASTDTQYF
TGTGCCAGCAGCTTAACTAGCGGGGGGGCTAGCACAGATACGCAGTATTTT
>.|few|TRBV20-1|TRBJ2-1
CSAWTVRNNEQFF
TGCAGTGCTTGGACAGTCCGAAACAATGAGCAGTTCTTC
>.|.|TRBV2|TRBJ1-5
CASRGYMGQPQHF
TGTGCCAGCAGGGGCTACATGGGTCAGCCCCAGCATTTT
>TRBD1|.|TRBV25-1|TRBJ2-2
CASSPPPGQGNTGELFF
TGTGCCAGCAGCCCTCCTCCGGGACAGGGGAACACCGGGGAGCTGTTTTTT
>TRBD1|.|TRBV12-3/TRBV12-4|TRBJ1-5
CASRRTGGGNQPQHF
TGTGCCAGCAGACGGACAGGGGGCGGCAATCAGCCCCAGCATTTT
>.|.|TRBV15|TRBJ1-4
CATSRGARANEKLFF
TGTGCCACCAGCAGGGGGGCCAGAGCTAATGAAAAACTGTTTTTT
>.|few|TRBV28|TRBJ2-6
CASSLRGGGRGPLFSGANILTF
TGTGCCAGCAGTTTACGAGGAGGCGGCCGGGGTCCTCTCTTCTCTGGGGCCAACATCCTGACTTTC
>.|many|TRBV5-1|TRBJ1-1
CASSKGDGTEAFF
TGCGCCAGCAGTAAGGGGGACGGCACTGAAGCTTTCTTT
>.|.|TRBV20-1|TRBJ1-1
CSARTPGGTEAFF
TGCAGTGCTAGGACCCCGGGAGGGACTGAAGCTTTCTTT
>.|.|TRBV29-1|TRBJ2-2
CSVERTDTGELFF
TGCAGCGTTGAACGGACAGACACCGGGGAGCTGTTTTTT
>TRBD2|.|TRBV20-1|TRBJ2-5
CSARVSGRAVETQYF
TGCAGTGCTAGAGTCAGCGGGAGGGCCGTGGAGACCCAGTACTTC
>TRBD1|.|TRBV4-1|TRBJ1-1
CASSYFRGQDEAFF
TGCGCCAGCAGCTACTTCAGGGGGCAGGATGAAGCTTTCTTT
>.|.|TRBV7-6|TRBJ1-1
CASSLDGGLAFF
TGTGCCAGCAGCTTAGACGGGGGGCTCGCTTTCTTT
>.|.|TRBV11-2|TRBJ1-1
CASSSLQGAGSTEAFF
TGTGCCAGCAGCTCGCTACAGGGCGCCGGGAGCACTGAAGCTTTCTTT
>TRBD1|.|TRBV7-2|TRBJ1-4
CASSSYRGRWEKLFF
TGTGCCAGCAGCTCGTACAGGGGGCGCTGGGAAAAACTGTTTTTT
>.|few|TRBV27|TRBJ1-6
CASSVQGRNSPLHF
TGTGCCAGCAGTGTTCAGGGGAGGAATTCACCCCTCCACTTT
>TRBD1|.|TRBV7-9|TRBJ1-1
CASSLGDRKNTEAFF
TGTGCCAGCAGCTTGGGGGACAGGAAGAACACTGAAGCTTTCTTT
>TRBD1|.|TRBV10-1|TRBJ2-3
CASSESRTGGDTQYF
TGCGCCAGCAGTGAGTCCCGGACAGGGGGAGATACGCAGTATTTT
>TRBD2|.|TRBV5-1|TRBJ2-7
CASSLAPAGGSYEQYF
TGCGCCAGCAGCTTGGCCCCGGCGGGAGGGTCCTACGAGCAGTACTTC
>.|many|TRBV20-1|TRBJ2-1
CSARDLTERAQFF
TGCAGTGCTAGGGACTTGACCGAGAGGGCGCAGTTCTTC
>.|few|TRBV12-3/TRBV12-4|TRBJ2-7
CASGHREDEQYF
TGTGCCAGCGGGCACAGGGAGGACGAGCAGTACTTC
>.|.|TRBV24-1|TRBJ2-3
CATSDPLGGDGTDTQYF
TGTGCCACCAGTGATCCCCTCGGTGGGGATGGCACAGATACGCAGTATTTT
>TRBD2|.|TRBV5-1|TRBJ2-3
CASTLAGGTDTQYF
TGCGCCAGCACCCTGGCGGGGGGCACAGATACGCAGTATTTT
>.|.|TRBV12-3/TRBV12-4|TRBJ1-1
CASTPLLAFF
TGTGCCAGCACTCCCCTGTTAGCTTTCTTT
>TRBD1|many|TRBV12-3/TRBV12-4|TRBJ2-1
CASSLPGTGINEQFF
TGTGCCAGCAGTCTCCCCGGGACAGGCATCAATGAGCAGTTCTTC
>TRBD1|.|TRBV27|TRBJ1-5
CASSATGAGPLNQPQRF
TGTGCCAGCAGTGCTACAGGGGCAGGCCCGCTAAATCAGCCCCAGCGTTTT
>.|many|TRBV20-1|TRBJ2-6
CSARVGGSGANVLTF
TGCAGTGCTAGAGTGGGGGGCTCTGGGGCCAACGTCCTGACTTTC
>.|many|TRBV7-2|TRBJ2-1
CASSLSRYNEQFF
TGTGCCAGCAGCCTCTCCCGTTACAATGAGCAGTTCTTC
>TRBD1|.|TRBV20-1|TRBJ1-1
CSAKKGALNTEAFF
TGCAGTGCCAAAAAGGGGGCTTTGAACACTGAAGCTTTCTTT
>.|.|TRBV29-1|TRBJ1-1
CSVSLSLSGTEAFF
TGCAGCGTGTCTCTAAGCCTCTCGGGCACTGAAGCTTTCTTT
>.|few|TRBV29-1|TRBJ2-3
CSVRQNTQYF
TGCAGCGTTAGGCAAAATACGCAGTATTTT
>TRBD2|.|TRBV28|TRBJ2-1
CASSFPGLANKEQFF
TGTGCCAGCAGTTTCCCGGGACTAGCTAATAAGGAGCAGTTCTTC
>.|.|TRBV7-3|TRBJ2-5
CASSPGRGFQETQYF
TGTGCCAGCAGCCCTGGCAGGGGTTTCCAAGAGACCCAGTACTTC
>.|.|TRBV20-1|TRBJ2-7
CSASPHVSYEQYF
TGCAGTGCTAGTCCCCATGTGTCCTACGAGCAGTACTTC
>TRBD1|.|TRBV27|TRBJ1-4
CASSGGQGYEKLFF
TGTGCCAGCAGTGGGGGACAGGGTTATGAAAAACTGTTTTTT
>.|.|TRBV20-1|TRBJ1-5
CSARDPGRGGQPQHF
TGCAGTGCTAGAGATCCGGGTAGGGGCGGTCAGCCCCAGCATTTT
>.|few|TRBV20-1|TRBJ1-1
CSAKGAAHRTTEAFF
TGCAGTGCCAAAGGAGCCGCCCACCGGACCACTGAAGCTTTCTTT
>.|.|TRBV3-1|TRBJ2-1
CASSDNYVQFF
TGTGCCAGCAGCGACAACTATGTGCAGTTCTTC
>TRBD1|once|TRBV29-1|TRBJ2-7
CSVAAGQGNEQYF
TGCAGCGTCGCGGCGGGACAGGGGAACGAGCAGTACTTC
>.|few|TRBV6-2/TRBV6-3|TRBJ2-5
CAGGRDHQETQYF
TGTGCCGGGGGGCGTGACCATCAAGAGACCCAGTACTTC
>.|.|TRBV29-1|TRBJ1-1
CSALYTEAFF
TGCAGCGCGCTCTACACTGAAGCTTTCTTT
>TRBD2|few|TRBV7-9|TRBJ2-1
CASSFGTTLISYNEQFF
TGTGCCAGCAGCTTTGGGACTACCCTCATTTCCTACAATGAGCAGTTCTTC
>.|.|TRBV9|TRBJ2-2
CASSPKAAGELFF
TGTGCCAGCAGCCCGAAGGCCGCCGGGGAGCTGTTTTTT
>.|.|TRBV7-9|TRBJ2-3
CASSFSYEPGLRTDTQYF
TGTGCCAGCAGCTTCTCCTACGAACCGGGACTCAGAACAGATACGCAGTATTTT
>.|few|TRBV4-3|TRBJ2-7
CASSQDDRAEGEQYF
TGCGCCAGCAGCCAAGATGATAGGGCCGAGGGCGAGCAGTACTTC
>TRBD2|few|TRBV20-1|TRBJ2-7
CSAHKGGPVDEQYF
TGCAGTGCTCACAAGGGAGGGCCGGTCGACGAGCAGTACTTC
>TRBD2|many|TRBV3-1|TRBJ2-5
CASSFRAGGTGETQYF
TGTGCCAGCAGCTTTCGAGCGGGGGGGACCGGTGAGACCCAGTACTTC
>TRBD2|few|TRBV5-1|TRBJ2-1
CASSLTPGGSYNEQFF
TGCGCCAGCAGCTTGACCCCGGGGGGATCATACAATGAGCAGTTCTTC
>TRBD1|few|TRBV20-1|TRBJ2-7
CSARTTGTGRSYEQYF
TGCAGTGCTAGAACAACGGGGACAGGCCGCTCCTACGAGCAGTACTTC
>.|few|TRBV4-3|TRBJ2-7
CASSQDFPYPYKQYF
TGCGCCAGCAGCCAAGATTTCCCCTATCCCTACAAGCAGTACTTC
>.|.|TRBV9|TRBJ1-2
CASSASAYGYTF
TGTGCCAGCAGCGCCTCAGCCTATGGCTACACCTTC
>TRBD2|few|TRBV13|TRBJ2-7
CASSLAGLAGPSYEQYF
TGTGCCAGCAGTTTGGCGGGACTAGCGGGGCCCTCCTACGAGCAGTACTTC
>.|many|TRBV5-5|TRBJ2-6
CASSTSGYGANVLTF
TGTGCCAGCAGCACCTCAGGGTATGGGGCCAACGTCCTGACTTTC
>TRBD1|many|TRBV29-1|TRBJ2-3
CSVEKAGGRDTQYF
TGCAGCGTTGAGAAGGCAGGGGGCAGGGATACGCAGTATTTT
>TRBD1|once|TRBV3-1|TRBJ2-3
CASSQGQSGIYF
TGTGCCAGCAGCCAGGGACAGTCCGGGATTTATTTT
>TRBD1|.|TRBV18|TRBJ2-1
CASSRDRAQAPYNEQFF
TGTGCCAGCTCACGGGACAGGGCCCAAGCCCCCTACAATGAGCAGTTCTTC
>.|few|TRBV19|TRBJ2-1
CASSRGEGQFF
TGTGCCAGTAGTAGGGGGGAAGGGCAGTTCTTC